This T cell receptor (beta chain) was captured in a study of regulatory T cells in long-lasting Graves disease. Time point indicated: newly diagnosed GD, antithyroid drugs for less than 3 months. Scientists built the TCR library using RNA that was extracted from PBMCs. CDR1 is SQVTM and CDR2 is ANQGSEA in the germline V gene. CDR3 size: 13 residues. V lost 4 bases and J lost 4, with 13 bases in between. Assembly of TCR beta libraries relied on iRepertoire HTBI primers together with Arm-PCR of CDR3 regions. TCRdb passed the multiplex PCR reads through MiXCR, listing each CDR3 protein once. This sample has 410,000 or so distinct CDR3 sequences, with about 15% found just once. These sequences were also reported in another study, on T cells in Graves' hyperthyroidism and ophthalmopathy. From that study: Graves' hyperthyroidism qualified as stable when ophthalmopathy did not progress within 18 months. Lactation, pregnancy, other autoimmune disease or uncontrolled infection excluded patients.

The origin of this receptor is a woman in her 30s with Graves disease. The chain carries TRBV29-1 and TRBJ1-2; possible D gene TRBD1, 5 bases. The starting material was peripheral blood mononuclear cells (PBMCs), obtained at new diagnosis, from a patient treated with antithyroid drugs. This CDR3 is CSVAGGPGYGYTF. The CDR3 DNA reads as TGCAGCGTTGCGGGGGGACCAGGCTATGGCTACACCTTC.